These 14 T cell receptor beta chains were sequenced from one sample in a study of monozygotic twins with inflammatory bowel disease. Each CDR3 protein gets one entry in TCRdb, which reprocessed the 5' RACE reads and gives no DNA. The sample table includes fewer than 550,000 distinct CDR3 sequences. The sequenced material came from blood. These receptors came from a human donor with ulcerative colitis or Crohn's disease, or a healthy co-twin of an affected twin (not recorded which).

V usage is TRBV2 and J usage is TRBJ2-1; TCRdb gives TRBD2 as the D gene, but with no DNA this cannot be confirmed. Germline V gene lookup returns CDR1 SNHLY and CDR2 FYNNEI. There are 18 residues in the CDR3. CDR3 sequence reads: CASSAHLAGGISYNEQFF.

The chain uses TRBV19 and TRBJ2-7. Germline V gives CDR1 LNHDA, CDR2 SQIVND (reference sequence). The CDR3 runs to 13 residues. CDR3 in amino acids: CASSISSWEEQYF.

CDR3 loop: CASRAGGSYNSPLHF. This chain joins TRBV6-1 and TRBJ1-6. Germline CDR1 reads MNHNS; CDR2 reads SASEGT. CDR3 length equals 15 residues.

The chain carries TRBV12-5 and TRBJ2-1; with no DNA, the TCRdb D assignment of TRBD2 cannot be verified. The CDR3 is made up of 15 amino acids. Germline V gene sequence: CDR1 LGHNT, CDR2 FRNRAP. CDR3 sequence: CASGRLAGANNEQFF.

V is TRBV15 and J is TRBJ1-2; TCRdb outputs TRBD1, but without DNA this stays unchecked. Germline V gene data show CDR1 as LNHNV and CDR2 as YYDKDF (reference sequence). This CDR3 has 18 residues. This CDR3 is CATSRFGQSRHTNYGYTF.

The chain uses TRBV2 and TRBJ2-2; TCRdb calls TRBD2, which cannot be checked without DNA. Germline loops: CDR1 SNHLY, CDR2 FYNNEI. CDR3 length: 15 residues. CDR3 loop: CASVWGTPRTGELFF.

V usage is TRBV3-1 and J usage is TRBJ2-1; TCRdb names TRBD1, which stays unverified in the absence of DNA. This CDR3 contains 14 residues. Germline-derived CDR1 and CDR2 are LGHDT and YNNKEL (reference sequence). The CDR3 region is CASSPQKGYNEQFF.

The chain has TRBV19 and TRBJ2-4; no DNA is available, so the TRBD1 call from TCRdb remains unchecked. The CDR3 loop spans 17 amino acids. Germline V gene lookup returns CDR1 LNHDA and CDR2 SQIVND (reference sequence). CDR3 sequence reads: CASTAIFGQGFKNIQYF.

The chain employs TRBV12-3 or TRBV12-4 and TRBJ2-5; TCRdb names TRBD1, which stays unverified in the absence of DNA. CDR3 length equals 13 residues. The chain's CDR3 is CASSWNTGETQYF.

The chain links TRBV3-1 to TRBJ1-3; the TCRdb call, TRBD1, lacks DNA for checking. The CDR3 sequence is 14 residues long. Germline V gene lookup returns CDR1 LGHDT and CDR2 YNNKEL (reference sequence). The CDR3 loop reads CASSQGSLGDTIYF.

V is TRBV5-1 and J is TRBJ1-5; TCRdb's assignment of TRBD1 cannot be checked, as there is no DNA. The CDR3 contains 15 residues. Germline lookup yields CDR1 SGHRS and CDR2 YFSETQ. The CDR3 loop reads CASSLEGDRNQPQHF.

This chain connects TRBV4-3 to TRBJ2-6; the TRBD1 assignment by TCRdb is unverifiable without DNA. This CDR3 contains 16 residues. Germline V gene data show CDR1 as LGHNA and CDR2 as YSLEER. The CDR3 sequence is CASSQETLSGANVLTF.

The chain is built from TRBV6-2 or TRBV6-3 and TRBJ2-1. Germline CDR1 is MNHEY and CDR2 is SVGEGT. The CDR3 has 12 amino acids. The CDR3 sequence: CASSYTHNEQFF.

The chain couples TRBV20-1 to TRBJ1-5; TCRdb outputs TRBD1, but without DNA this stays unchecked. CDR3 size: 17 residues. Germline V gene data show CDR1 as DFQATT and CDR2 as SNEGSKA (reference sequence). The CDR3 protein is CSATSSGFRGSNQPQHF.